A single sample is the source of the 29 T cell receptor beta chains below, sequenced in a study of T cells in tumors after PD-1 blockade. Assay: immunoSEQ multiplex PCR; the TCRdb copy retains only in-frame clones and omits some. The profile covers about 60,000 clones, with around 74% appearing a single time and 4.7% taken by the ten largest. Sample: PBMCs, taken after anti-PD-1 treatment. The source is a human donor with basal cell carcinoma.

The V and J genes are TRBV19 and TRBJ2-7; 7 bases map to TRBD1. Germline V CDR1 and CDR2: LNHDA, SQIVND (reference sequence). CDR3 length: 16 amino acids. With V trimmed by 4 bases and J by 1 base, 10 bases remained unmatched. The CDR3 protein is CASSKRQGRGSYEQYF. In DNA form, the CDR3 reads TGTGCCAGTAGTAAGAGACAGGGAAGAGGGTCCTACGAGCAGTACTTC.

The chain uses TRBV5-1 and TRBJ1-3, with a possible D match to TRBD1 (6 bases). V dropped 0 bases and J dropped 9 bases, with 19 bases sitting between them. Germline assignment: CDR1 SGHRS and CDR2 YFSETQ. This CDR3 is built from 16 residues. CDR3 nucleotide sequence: TGCGCCAGCAGCTTGGCCCCCTCAGGGGAGGTTTCCACCATATATTTT. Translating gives CASSLAPSGEVSTIYF. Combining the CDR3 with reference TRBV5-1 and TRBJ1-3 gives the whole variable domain KAGVTQTPRYLIKTRGQQVTLSCSPISGHRSVSWYQQTPGQGLQFLFEYFSETQRNKGNFPGRFSGRQFSNSRSEMNVSTLELGDSALYLCASSLAPSGEVSTIYFGEGSWLTVV.

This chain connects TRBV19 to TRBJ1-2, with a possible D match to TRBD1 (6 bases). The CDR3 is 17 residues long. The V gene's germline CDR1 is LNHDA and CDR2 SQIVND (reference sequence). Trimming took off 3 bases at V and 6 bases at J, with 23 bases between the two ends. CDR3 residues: CASSILLTGRWLDGYTF. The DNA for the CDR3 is TGTGCCAGTAGTATCCTGCTGACAGGCCGCTGGCTAGATGGCTACACCTTC.

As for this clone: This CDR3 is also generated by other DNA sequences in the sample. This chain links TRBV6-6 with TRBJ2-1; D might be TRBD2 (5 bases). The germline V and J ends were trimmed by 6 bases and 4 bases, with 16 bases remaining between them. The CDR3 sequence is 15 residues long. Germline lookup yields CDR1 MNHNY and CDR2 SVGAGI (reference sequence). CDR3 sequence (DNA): TGTGCCAGCAGCATGACGGGGTACGGTTACAATGAGCAGTTCTTC. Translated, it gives CASSMTGYGYNEQFF.

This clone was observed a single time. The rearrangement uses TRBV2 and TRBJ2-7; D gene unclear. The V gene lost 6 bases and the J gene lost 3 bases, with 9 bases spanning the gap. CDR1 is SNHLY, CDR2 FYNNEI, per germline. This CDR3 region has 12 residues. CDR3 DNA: TGTGCCAGCAGCAAGGACGGCTACGAGCAGTACTTC. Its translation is CASSKDGYEQYF. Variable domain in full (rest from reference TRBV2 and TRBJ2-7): EPEVTQTPSHQVTQMGQEVILRCVPISNHLYFYWYRQILGQKVEFLVSFYNNEISEKSEIFDDQFSVERPDGSNFTLKIRSTKLEDSAMYFCASSKDGYEQYFGPGTRLTVT.

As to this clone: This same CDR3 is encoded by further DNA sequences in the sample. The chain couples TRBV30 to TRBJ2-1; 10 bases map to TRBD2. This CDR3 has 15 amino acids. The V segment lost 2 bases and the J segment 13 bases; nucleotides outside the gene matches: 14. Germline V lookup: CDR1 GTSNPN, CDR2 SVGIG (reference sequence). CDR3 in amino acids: CAWSRERGGRGPQFF. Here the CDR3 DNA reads TGTGCCTGGAGTAGGGAGCGGGGGGGCCGGGGGCCTCAGTTCTTC.

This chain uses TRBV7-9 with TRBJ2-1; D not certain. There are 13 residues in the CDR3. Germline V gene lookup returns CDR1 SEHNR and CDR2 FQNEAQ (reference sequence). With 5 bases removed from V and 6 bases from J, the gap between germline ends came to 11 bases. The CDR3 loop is CASSPRNTNEQFF. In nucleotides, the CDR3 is TGTGCCAGCAGCCCCCGAAATACCAATGAGCAGTTCTTC.

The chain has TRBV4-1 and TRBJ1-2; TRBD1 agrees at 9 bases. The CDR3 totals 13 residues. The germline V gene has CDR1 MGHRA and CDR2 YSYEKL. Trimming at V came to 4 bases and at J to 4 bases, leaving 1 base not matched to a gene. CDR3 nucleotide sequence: TGCGCCAGCAGCCGGGACAGGGTCTATGGCTACACCTTC. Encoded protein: CASSRDRVYGYTF.

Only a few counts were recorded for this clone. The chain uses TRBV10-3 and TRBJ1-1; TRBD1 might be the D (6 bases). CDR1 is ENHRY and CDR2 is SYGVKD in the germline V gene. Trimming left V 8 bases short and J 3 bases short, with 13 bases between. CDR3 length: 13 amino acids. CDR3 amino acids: CAIRGGGDTEAFF. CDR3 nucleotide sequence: TGTGCCATCCGGGGAGGGGGTGACACTGAAGCTTTCTTT.

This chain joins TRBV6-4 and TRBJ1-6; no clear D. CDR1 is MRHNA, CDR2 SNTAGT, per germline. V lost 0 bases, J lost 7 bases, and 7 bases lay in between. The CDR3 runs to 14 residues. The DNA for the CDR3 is TGTGCCAGCAGTGACTCAGAGGGCAATTCACCCCTCCACTTT. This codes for CASSDSEGNSPLHF.

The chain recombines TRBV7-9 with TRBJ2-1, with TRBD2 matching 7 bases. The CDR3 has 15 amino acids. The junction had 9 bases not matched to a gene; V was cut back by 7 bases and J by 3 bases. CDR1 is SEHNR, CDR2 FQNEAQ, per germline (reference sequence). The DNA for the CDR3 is TGTGCCAGCACTTCCCCCTGGGGGGGCTACAATGAGCAGTTCTTC. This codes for CASTSPWGGYNEQFF.

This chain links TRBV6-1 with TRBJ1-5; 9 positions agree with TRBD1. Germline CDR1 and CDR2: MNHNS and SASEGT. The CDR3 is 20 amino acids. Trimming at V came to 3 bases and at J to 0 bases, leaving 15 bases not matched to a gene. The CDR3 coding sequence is TGTGCCAGCAGTGACTTCTGGAAGGGACAGGGAGCGAATAGCAATCAGCCCCAGCATTTT. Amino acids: CASSDFWKGQGANSNQPQHF.

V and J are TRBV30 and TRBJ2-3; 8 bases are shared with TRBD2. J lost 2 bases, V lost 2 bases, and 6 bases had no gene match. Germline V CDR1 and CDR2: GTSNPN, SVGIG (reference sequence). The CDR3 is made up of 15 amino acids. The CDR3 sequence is CAWSIRGGYTDTQYF. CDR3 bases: TGTGCCTGGAGTATACGGGGGGGGTACACAGATACGCAGTATTTT. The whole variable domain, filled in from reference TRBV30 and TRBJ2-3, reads SQTIHQWPATLVQPVGSPLSLECTVEGTSNPNLYWYRQAAGRGLQLLFYSVGIGQISSEVPQNLSASRPQDRQFILSSKKLLLSDSGFYLCAWSIRGGYTDTQYFGPGTRLTVL.

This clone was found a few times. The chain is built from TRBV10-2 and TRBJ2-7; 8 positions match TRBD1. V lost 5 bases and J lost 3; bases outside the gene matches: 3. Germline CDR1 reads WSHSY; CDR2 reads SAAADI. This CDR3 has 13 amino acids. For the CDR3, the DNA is TGCGCCAGCAGTCCCGGGACAGGCTACGAGCAGTACTTC. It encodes CASSPGTGYEQYF.

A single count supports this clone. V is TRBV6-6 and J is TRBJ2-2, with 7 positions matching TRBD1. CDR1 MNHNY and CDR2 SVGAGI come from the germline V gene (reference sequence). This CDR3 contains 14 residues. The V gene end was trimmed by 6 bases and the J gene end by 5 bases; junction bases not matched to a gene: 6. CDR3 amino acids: CASRGDRGTGELFF. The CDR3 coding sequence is TGTGCCAGCAGGGGGGACAGAGGGACCGGGGAGCTGTTTTTT.

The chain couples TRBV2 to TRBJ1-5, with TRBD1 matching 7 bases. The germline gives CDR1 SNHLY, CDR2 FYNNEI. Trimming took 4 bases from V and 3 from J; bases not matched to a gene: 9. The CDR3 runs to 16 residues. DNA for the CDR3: TGTGCCAGCAGTGCCAAAGGGACAGCCCTCAATCAGCCCCAGCATTTT. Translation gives CASSAKGTALNQPQHF.

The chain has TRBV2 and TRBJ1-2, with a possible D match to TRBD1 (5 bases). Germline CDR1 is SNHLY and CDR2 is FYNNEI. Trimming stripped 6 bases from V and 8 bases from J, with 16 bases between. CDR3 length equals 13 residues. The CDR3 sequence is CASRNGGVGGYTF. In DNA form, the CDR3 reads TGTGCCAGCAGGAATGGAGGGGTTGGCGGCTACACCTTC.

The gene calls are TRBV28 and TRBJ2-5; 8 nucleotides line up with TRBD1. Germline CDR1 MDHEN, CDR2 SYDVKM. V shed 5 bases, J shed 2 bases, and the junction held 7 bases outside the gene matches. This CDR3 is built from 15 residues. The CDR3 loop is CASSPHTGGQETQYF. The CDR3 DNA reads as TGTGCCAGCAGTCCTCACACAGGGGGACAAGAGACCCAGTACTTC.

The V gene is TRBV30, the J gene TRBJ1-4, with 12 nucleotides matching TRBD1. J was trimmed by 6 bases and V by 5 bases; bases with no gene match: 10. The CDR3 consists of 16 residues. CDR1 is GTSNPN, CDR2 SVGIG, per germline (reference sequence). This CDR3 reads CAWAYRDRGRDEKLFF. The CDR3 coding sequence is TGTGCCTGGGCCTACCGGGACAGGGGGCGGGATGAAAAACTGTTTTTT.

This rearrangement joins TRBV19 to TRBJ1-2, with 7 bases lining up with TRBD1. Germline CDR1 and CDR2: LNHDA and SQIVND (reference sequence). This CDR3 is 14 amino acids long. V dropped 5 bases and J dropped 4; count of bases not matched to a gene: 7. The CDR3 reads CASSASGGGYGYTF. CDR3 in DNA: TGTGCCAGTAGTGCCTCAGGGGGAGGCTATGGCTACACCTTC.

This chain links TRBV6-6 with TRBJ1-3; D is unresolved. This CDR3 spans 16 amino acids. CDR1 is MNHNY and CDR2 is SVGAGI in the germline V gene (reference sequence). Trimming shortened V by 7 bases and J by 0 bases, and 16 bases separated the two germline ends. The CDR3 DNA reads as TGTGCCAGCACCTACACGGACCCAACCTCTGGAAACACCATATATTTT. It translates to CASTYTDPTSGNTIYF.

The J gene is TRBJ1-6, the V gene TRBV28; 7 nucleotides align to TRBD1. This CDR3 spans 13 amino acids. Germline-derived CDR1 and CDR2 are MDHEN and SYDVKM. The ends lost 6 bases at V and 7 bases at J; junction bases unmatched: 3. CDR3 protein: CASRQGSNSPLHF. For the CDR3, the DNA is TGTGCCAGCAGACAGGGGTCGAATTCACCCCTCCACTTT.

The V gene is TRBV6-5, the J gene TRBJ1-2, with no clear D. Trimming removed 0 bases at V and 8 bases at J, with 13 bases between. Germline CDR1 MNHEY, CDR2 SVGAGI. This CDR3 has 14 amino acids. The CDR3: CASSYSGQSGGYTF. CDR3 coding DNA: TGTGCCAGCAGTTACTCAGGCCAGTCTGGGGGCTACACCTTC.

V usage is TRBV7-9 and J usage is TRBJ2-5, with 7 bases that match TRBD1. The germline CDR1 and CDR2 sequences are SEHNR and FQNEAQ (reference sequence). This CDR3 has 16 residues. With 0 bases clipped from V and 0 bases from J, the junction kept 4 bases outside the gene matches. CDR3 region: CASSLATGSYQETQYF. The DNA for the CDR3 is TGTGCCAGCAGCTTAGCGACAGGGAGTTACCAAGAGACCCAGTACTTC.

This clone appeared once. The CDR3 DNA is TGCGCCAGCAGTGACATAGCGGGCTACAATGAGCAGTTCTTC. Encoded protein: CASSDIAGYNEQFF. This sequence joins TRBV10-1 and TRBJ2-1; 7 nucleotides line up with TRBD2. The V and J ends lost 3 bases and 3 bases, in that order; junction bases with no gene match: 2. The CDR3 spans 14 residues. Germline CDR1 WNHNN, CDR2 SYGVQD (reference sequence).

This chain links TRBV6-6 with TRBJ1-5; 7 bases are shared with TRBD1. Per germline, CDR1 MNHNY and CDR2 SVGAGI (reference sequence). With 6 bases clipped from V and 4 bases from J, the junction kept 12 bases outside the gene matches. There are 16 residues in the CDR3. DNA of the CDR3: TGTGCCAGCAGAGAGACAGGGCGGCGGGATAATCAGCCCCAGCATTTT. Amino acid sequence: CASRETGRRDNQPQHF.

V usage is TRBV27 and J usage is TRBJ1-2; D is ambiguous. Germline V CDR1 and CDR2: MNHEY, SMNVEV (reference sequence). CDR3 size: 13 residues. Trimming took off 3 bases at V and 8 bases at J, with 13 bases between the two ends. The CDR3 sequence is CASSFPGADGYTF. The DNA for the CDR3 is TGTGCCAGCAGTTTCCCGGGCGCCGACGGCTACACCTTC.

CDR3 nucleotide sequence: TGTGCCAGCAGTGAAGAATGGGGGAATCAGCCCCAGCATTTT. This translates into CASSEEWGNQPQHF. This rearrangement joins TRBV2 to TRBJ1-5; TRBD1 might be the D (5 bases). Trimming removed 1 base at V and 4 bases at J, with 8 bases between. The CDR3 is 14 amino acids. Germline V CDR1 and CDR2: SNHLY, FYNNEI.

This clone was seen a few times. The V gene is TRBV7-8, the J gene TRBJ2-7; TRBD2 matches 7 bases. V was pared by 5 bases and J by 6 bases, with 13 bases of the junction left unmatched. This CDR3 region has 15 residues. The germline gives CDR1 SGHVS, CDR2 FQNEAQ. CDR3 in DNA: TGTGCCAGCAGCATCTCCGGGACTACCTTTGGCGAGCAGTACTTC. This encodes CASSISGTTFGEQYF.